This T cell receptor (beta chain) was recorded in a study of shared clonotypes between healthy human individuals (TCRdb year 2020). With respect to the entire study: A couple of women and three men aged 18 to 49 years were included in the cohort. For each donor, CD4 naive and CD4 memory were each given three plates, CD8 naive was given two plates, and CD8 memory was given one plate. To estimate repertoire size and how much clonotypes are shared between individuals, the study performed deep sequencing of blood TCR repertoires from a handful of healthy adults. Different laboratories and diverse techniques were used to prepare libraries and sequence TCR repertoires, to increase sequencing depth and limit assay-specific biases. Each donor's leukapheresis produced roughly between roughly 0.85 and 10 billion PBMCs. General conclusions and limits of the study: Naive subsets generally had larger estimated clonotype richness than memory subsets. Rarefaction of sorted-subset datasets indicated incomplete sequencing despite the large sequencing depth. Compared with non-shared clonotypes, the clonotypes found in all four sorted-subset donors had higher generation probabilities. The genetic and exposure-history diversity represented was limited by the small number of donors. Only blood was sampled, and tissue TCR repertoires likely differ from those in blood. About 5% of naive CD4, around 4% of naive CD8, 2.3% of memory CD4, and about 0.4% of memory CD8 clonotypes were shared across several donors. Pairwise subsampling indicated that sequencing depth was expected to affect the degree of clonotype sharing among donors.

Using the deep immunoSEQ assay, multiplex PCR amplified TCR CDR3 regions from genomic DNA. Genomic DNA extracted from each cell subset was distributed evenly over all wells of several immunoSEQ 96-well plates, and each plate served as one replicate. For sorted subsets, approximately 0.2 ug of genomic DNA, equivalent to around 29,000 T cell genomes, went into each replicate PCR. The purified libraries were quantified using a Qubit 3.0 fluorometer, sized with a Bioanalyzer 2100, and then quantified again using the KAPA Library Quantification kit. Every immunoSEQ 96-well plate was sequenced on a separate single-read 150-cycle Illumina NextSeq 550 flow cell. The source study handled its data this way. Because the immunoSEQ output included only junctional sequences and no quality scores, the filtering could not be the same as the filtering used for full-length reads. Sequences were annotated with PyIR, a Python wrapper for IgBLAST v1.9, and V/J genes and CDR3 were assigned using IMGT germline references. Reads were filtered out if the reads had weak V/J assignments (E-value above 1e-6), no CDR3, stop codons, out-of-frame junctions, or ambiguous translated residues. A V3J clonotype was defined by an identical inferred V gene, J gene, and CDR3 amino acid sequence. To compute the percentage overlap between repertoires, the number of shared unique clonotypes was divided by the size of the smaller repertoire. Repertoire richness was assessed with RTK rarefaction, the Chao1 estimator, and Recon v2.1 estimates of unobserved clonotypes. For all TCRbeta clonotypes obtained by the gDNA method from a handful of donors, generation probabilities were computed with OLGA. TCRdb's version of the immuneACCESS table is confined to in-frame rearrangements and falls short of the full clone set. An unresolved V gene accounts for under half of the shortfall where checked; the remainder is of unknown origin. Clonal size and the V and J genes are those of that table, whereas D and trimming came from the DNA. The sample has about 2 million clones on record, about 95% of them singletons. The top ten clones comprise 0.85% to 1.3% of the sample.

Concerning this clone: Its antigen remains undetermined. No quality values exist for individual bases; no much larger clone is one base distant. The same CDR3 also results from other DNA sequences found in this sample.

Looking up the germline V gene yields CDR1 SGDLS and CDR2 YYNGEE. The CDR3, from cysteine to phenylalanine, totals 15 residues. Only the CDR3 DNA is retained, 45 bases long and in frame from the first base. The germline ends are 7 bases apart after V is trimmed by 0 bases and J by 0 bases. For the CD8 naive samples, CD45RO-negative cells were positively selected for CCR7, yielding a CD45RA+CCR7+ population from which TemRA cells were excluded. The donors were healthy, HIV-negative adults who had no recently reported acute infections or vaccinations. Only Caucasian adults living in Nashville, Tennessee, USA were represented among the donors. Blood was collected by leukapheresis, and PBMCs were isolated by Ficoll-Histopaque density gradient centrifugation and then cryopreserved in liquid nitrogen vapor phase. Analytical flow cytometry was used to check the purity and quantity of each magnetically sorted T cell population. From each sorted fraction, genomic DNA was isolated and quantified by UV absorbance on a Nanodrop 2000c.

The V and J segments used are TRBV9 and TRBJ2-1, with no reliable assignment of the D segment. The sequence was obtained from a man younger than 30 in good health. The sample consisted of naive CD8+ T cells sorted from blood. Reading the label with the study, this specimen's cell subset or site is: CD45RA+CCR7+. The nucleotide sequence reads TGTGCCAGCAGCGTAGCAGGTCTCTCCTACAATGAGCAGTTCTTC. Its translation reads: CASSVAGLSYNEQFF.